These 20 T cell receptor beta chains originate from one sample sequenced in a study of blood T cell repertoires in COVID-19. Repertoires were generated with immunoSEQ multiplex PCR, while TCRdb's copy carries only in-frame clones and drops some. The sample yields roughly 300,000 clones, about 90% seen once. Material for sequencing was peripheral blood. Receptors originate from a woman between 25 and 40 years old with COVID-19, enrolled during active disease.

Only one count was recorded for this clone. V usage is TRBV2 and J usage is TRBJ1-1; D perhaps matches TRBD1 (6 bases). Trimming took off 7 bases at V and 0 bases at J, with 9 bases between the two ends. CDR3 length: 13 amino acids. Germline assignment: CDR1 SNHLY and CDR2 FYNNEI. CDR3 bases: TGTGCCAGCATTAGGGACATGAACACTGAAGCTTTCTTT. Translating gives CASIRDMNTEAFF.

CDR3 bases: TGTGCCAGCAGCTTCAGGATACCTCATGAAACTGAAGCTTTCTTT. Protein sequence: CASSFRIPHETEAFF. The chain is built from TRBV7-3 and TRBJ1-1, with no clear D. CDR3 length equals 15 residues. V dropped 3 bases and J dropped 5 bases, with 16 bases sitting between them. The germline gives CDR1 SGHTA, CDR2 FQGTGA.

About this clone itself: Other DNA sequences in this specimen translate into the identical CDR3. J is TRBJ2-3 and V is TRBV29-1, with a possible D match to TRBD1 (5 bases). The CDR3 totals 13 residues. CDR1 is SQVTM and CDR2 is ANQGSEA in the germline V gene. V dropped 6 bases and J dropped 0 bases, with 10 bases sitting between them. CDR3 nucleotides: TGCAGCGTCCAGGGTGGGAGCACAGATACGCAGTATTTT. It yields the protein CSVQGGSTDTQYF.

V usage is TRBV10-2 and J usage is TRBJ2-5; 10 nucleotides line up with TRBD2. The V segment lost 4 bases and the J segment 2 bases; nucleotides outside the gene matches: 4. The CDR3 totals 15 residues. In germline, CDR1 is WSHSY, CDR2 SAAADI. CDR3 coding DNA: TGCGCCAGCAGTGCCATTAGCGGGGGGCAAGAGACCCAGTACTTC. Residues: CASSAISGGQETQYF.

The CDR3 nucleotides read TGTGCCAGCGGCTTTCTGGGGGGGCTGAACACTGAAGCTTTCTTT. It yields the protein CASGFLGGLNTEAFF. The J gene is TRBJ1-1, the V gene TRBV27; the D gene is possibly TRBD1 (6 bases). The V gene lost 8 bases and the J gene lost 0 bases, with 16 bases spanning the gap. The CDR3 spans 15 residues. From germline, CDR1 is MNHEY and CDR2 SMNVEV (reference sequence).

Here the CDR3 DNA reads TGTGCCAGCAGCTTGGAGCGGGGATTATCAGATACGCAGTATTTT. Encoded protein: CASSLERGLSDTQYF. This rearrangement joins TRBV5-4 to TRBJ2-3; 7 bases are a match to TRBD2. The CDR3 runs 15 residues. After removal of 0 bases from V and 4 bases from J, the junction contained 5 bases not matched to a gene. Germline loops: CDR1 SGHNT, CDR2 YYREEE (reference sequence).

This clone was detected only a few times. The chain recombines TRBV7-2 with TRBJ2-7; TRBD1 matches 7 bases. J gave up 6 bases and V 1 base, and 6 bases lay outside the gene matches. The germline gives CDR1 SGHTA, CDR2 FQGNSA. The CDR3 extends over 14 amino acids. In DNA form, the CDR3 reads TGTGCCAGCAGCTTAGTAAAGGGGGCCAGCGAGCAGTACTTC. Residues: CASSLVKGASEQYF.

V is TRBV19 and J is TRBJ1-1; D remains ambiguous. This CDR3 is 13 amino acids long. Germline CDR1 reads LNHDA; CDR2 reads SQIVND (reference sequence). Trimming removed 5 bases from V and 0 bases from J, with 7 bases in between. Here the CDR3 reads CASSARLNTEAFF. Written as DNA, the CDR3 is TGTGCCAGTAGTGCCAGGCTGAACACTGAAGCTTTCTTT.

The count of this clone is one. This chain joins TRBV7-8 and TRBJ1-2, with D tentatively TRBD1 (6 bases). Germline CDR1 SGHVS, CDR2 FQNEAQ. V lost 4 bases and J 3 bases, leaving 15 bases between the germline ends. CDR3 length: 15 residues. CDR3 in amino acids: CASSSAGQPYYGYTF. As DNA, the CDR3 is TGTGCCAGCAGCTCGGCCGGACAGCCCTACTATGGCTACACCTTC.

The V and J genes are TRBV6-6 and TRBJ1-5; D is ambiguous. The V end lost 0 bases, the J end lost 8 bases, and 8 bases lay between the germline ends. The CDR3 loop spans 13 amino acids. Germline V gives CDR1 MNHNY, CDR2 SVGAGI (reference sequence). CDR3 amino acids: CASSYSRVEPQHF. The CDR3 DNA reads as TGTGCCAGCAGTTACTCGAGGGTGGAGCCCCAGCATTTT.

This chain uses TRBV5-8 with TRBJ2-3, with 8 bases fitting TRBD2. CDR1 SGHTS and CDR2 YDEGEE come from the germline V gene. This CDR3 has 15 amino acids. The J segment lost 1 base and the V segment lost 3 bases, leaving 4 bases of the junction unmatched. CDR3 DNA: TGTGCCAGCAGCTGGACTAGCTTTCGCACAGATACGCAGTATTTT. Its translation is CASSWTSFRTDTQYF. The full variable domain, completed using reference TRBV5-8 and TRBJ2-3, is EAGVTQSPTHLIKTRGQQATLRCSPISGHTSVYWYQQALGLGLQFLLWYDEGEERNRGNFPPRFSGRQFPNYSSELNVNALELEDSALYLCASSWTSFRTDTQYFGPGTRLTVL.

A remark on this clone: In the same sample, other DNA sequences code for this CDR3. The chain joins TRBV6-2 or TRBV6-3 to TRBJ1-1; D ambiguous. Trimming removed 4 bases at V and 0 bases at J, with 3 bases between. Germline CDR1 and CDR2: MNHEY and SVGEGT. The CDR3 spans 12 residues. The CDR3 nucleotides are TGTGCCAGCAGTTTCATGAACACTGAAGCTTTCTTT. It is translated as CASSFMNTEAFF.

This chain links TRBV5-6 with TRBJ2-3; 8 positions match TRBD1. CDR1 is SGHDT, CDR2 YYEEEE, per germline. The V and J ends lost 3 bases and 6 bases, in that order; junction bases with no gene match: 12. This CDR3 comprises 16 residues. This chain's CDR3 is CASSYQKGQGWDTQYF. As DNA, the CDR3 is TGTGCCAGCAGCTACCAAAAAGGACAGGGATGGGATACGCAGTATTTT. Variable domain in full (rest from reference TRBV5-6 and TRBJ2-3): DAGVTQSPTHLIKTRGQQVTLRCSPKSGHDTVSWYQQALGQGPQFIFQYYEEEERQRGNFPDRFSGHQFPNYSSELNVNALLLGDSALYLCASSYQKGQGWDTQYFGPGTRLTVL.

This clone has only a few counts. The chain couples TRBV20-1 to TRBJ1-5; D gene uncertain. The CDR3 has 11 residues. V lost 0 bases and J 8 bases, leaving 5 bases between the germline ends. CDR1 and CDR2 (germline): DFQATT, SNEGSKA (reference sequence). The CDR3, as DNA: TGCAGTGCTAGAGATATTGAGCCCCAGCATTTT. Encoded protein: CSARDIEPQHF.

This chain connects TRBV5-1 to TRBJ1-1; D unresolved. The V end lost 5 bases, the J end lost 3 bases, and 11 bases lay between the germline ends. The CDR3 has 13 amino acids. The germline V gene encodes CDR1 SGHRS and CDR2 YFSETQ. The CDR3 loop reads CASRGGEDTEAFF. In DNA, the CDR3 is TGCGCCAGCAGGGGTGGGGAGGACACTGAAGCTTTCTTT.

The gene calls are TRBV28 and TRBJ1-2; TRBD1 matches 8 bases. J was trimmed by 4 bases and V by 5 bases; bases with no gene match: 15. Germline V gene data show CDR1 as MDHEN and CDR2 as SYDVKM. The CDR3 runs 17 residues. This chain's CDR3 is CASSRPLKQGESYGYTF. In nucleotides, the CDR3 is TGTGCCAGCAGTCGACCTCTGAAACAGGGGGAGAGCTATGGCTACACCTTC.

The rearrangement joins TRBV7-9 to TRBJ1-1, with 7 bases fitting TRBD1. Germline CDR1 is SEHNR and CDR2 is FQNEAQ (reference sequence). There are 14 residues in the CDR3. J lost 5 bases, V lost 3 bases, and 6 bases had no gene match. The CDR3 sequence is CASSLLTGMTEAFF. CDR3 nucleotide sequence: TGTGCCAGCAGCTTGCTGACAGGGATGACTGAAGCTTTCTTT.

A single count supports this clone. The chain carries TRBV12-2 and TRBJ1-4; the table's D call of TRBD1 was not tested on the DNA. TRBV12-2 is tagged as a pseudogene. The CDR3 covers 16 residues. CDR3 sequence: CASRFPGQGGFEKLFF. CDR3 DNA sequence: TGTGCAAGTCGCTTTCCCGGACAGGGGGGATTTGAAAAACTGTTTTTT.

This sequence joins TRBV11-2 and TRBJ2-1, with 10 bases fitting TRBD2. In germline, CDR1 is SGHAT, CDR2 FQNNGV. The V gene end was trimmed by 4 bases and the J gene end by 7 bases; junction bases not matched to a gene: 7. The CDR3 sequence is 15 residues long. The chain's CDR3 is CASSSFSGGLNEQFF. For the CDR3, the DNA is TGTGCCAGCAGCTCGTTTAGCGGGGGGCTGAATGAGCAGTTCTTC.

J is TRBJ2-5 and V is TRBV5-1; 7 nucleotides align to TRBD2. J was trimmed by 5 bases and V by 1 base; bases with no gene match: 2. This CDR3 region has 13 residues. The germline V gene has CDR1 SGHRS and CDR2 YFSETQ. CDR3 sequence (DNA): TGCGCCAGCAGCTTGACCGGGGGGGAGACCCAGTACTTC. Translation gives CASSLTGGETQYF.